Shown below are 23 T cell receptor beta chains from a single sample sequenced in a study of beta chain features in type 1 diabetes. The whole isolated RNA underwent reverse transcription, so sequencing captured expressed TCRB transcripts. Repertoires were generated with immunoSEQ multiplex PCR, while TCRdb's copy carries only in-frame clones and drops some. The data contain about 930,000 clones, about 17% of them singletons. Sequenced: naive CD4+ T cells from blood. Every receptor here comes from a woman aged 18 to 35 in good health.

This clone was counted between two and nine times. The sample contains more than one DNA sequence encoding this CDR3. The CDR3 nucleotides are TGTGCCAGCAGTCCCGGGACCGTCTACGAGCAGTACTTC. The encoded protein is CASSPGTVYEQYF. The chain couples TRBV6-6 to TRBJ2-7; perhaps D is TRBD1 or TRBD2 (5 bases each). The CDR3 runs 13 residues. Germline V lookup: CDR1 MNHNY, CDR2 SVGAGI (reference sequence). Trimming shortened V by 5 bases and J by 3 bases, and 11 bases separated the two germline ends.

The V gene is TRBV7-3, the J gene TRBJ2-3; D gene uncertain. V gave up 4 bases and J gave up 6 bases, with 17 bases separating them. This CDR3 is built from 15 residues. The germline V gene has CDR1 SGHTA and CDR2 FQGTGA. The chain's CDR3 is CASSSGSRVGDTQYF. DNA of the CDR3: TGTGCCAGCAGCTCCGGGTCTAGGGTAGGGGATACGCAGTATTTT. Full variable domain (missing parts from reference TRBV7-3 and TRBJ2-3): GAGVSQTPSNKVTEKGKYVELRCDPISGHTALYWYRQSLGQGPEFLIYFQGTGAADDSGLPNDRFFAVRPEGSVSTLKIQRTERGDSAVYLCASSSGSRVGDTQYFGPGTRLTVL.

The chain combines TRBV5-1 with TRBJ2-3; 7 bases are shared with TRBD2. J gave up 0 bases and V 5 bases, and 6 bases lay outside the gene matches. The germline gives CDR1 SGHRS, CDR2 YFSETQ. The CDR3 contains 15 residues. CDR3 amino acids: CASRPLSGSTDTQYF. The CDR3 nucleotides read TGCGCCAGCAGGCCTCTTAGCGGGAGCACAGATACGCAGTATTTT.

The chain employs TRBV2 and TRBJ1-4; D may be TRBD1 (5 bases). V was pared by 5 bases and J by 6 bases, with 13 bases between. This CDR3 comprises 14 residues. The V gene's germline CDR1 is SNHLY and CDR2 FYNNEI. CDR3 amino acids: CASSRTFKYEKLFF. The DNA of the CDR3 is TGTGCCAGCAGTCGGACATTCAAGTATGAAAAACTGTTTTTT. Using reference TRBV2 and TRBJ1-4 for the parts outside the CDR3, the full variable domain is EPEVTQTPSHQVTQMGQEVILRCVPISNHLYFYWYRQILGQKVEFLVSFYNNEISEKSEIFDDQFSVERPDGSNFTLKIRSTKLEDSAMYFCASSRTFKYEKLFFGSGTQLSVL.

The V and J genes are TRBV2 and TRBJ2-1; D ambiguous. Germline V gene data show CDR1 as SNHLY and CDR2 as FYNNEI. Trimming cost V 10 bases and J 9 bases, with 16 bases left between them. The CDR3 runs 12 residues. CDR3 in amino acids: CAKQSASGEQFF. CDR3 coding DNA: TGTGCCAAGCAGAGCGCCAGTGGTGAGCAGTTCTTC. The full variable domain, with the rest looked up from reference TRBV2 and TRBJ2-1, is EPEVTQTPSHQVTQMGQEVILRCVPISNHLYFYWYRQILGQKVEFLVSFYNNEISEKSEIFDDQFSVERPDGSNFTLKIRSTKLEDSAMYFCAKQSASGEQFFGPGTRLTVL.

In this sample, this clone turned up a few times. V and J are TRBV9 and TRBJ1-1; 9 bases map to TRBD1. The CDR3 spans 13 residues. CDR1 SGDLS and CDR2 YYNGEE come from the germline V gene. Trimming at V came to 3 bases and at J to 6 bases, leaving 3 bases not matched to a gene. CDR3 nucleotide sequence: TGTGCCAGCAGCGCGGGACAGGGCTCTGAAGCTTTCTTT. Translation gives CASSAGQGSEAFF. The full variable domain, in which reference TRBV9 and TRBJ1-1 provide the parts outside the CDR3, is DSGVTQTPKHLITATGQRVTLRCSPRSGDLSVYWYQQSLDQGLQFLIQYYNGEERAKGNILERFSAQQFPDLHSELNLSSLELGDSALYFCASSAGQGSEAFFGQGTRLTVV.

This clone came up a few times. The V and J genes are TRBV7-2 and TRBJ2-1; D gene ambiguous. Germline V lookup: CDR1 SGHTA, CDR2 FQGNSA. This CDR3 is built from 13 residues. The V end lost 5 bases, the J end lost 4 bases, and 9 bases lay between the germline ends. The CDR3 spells CASSHGRYNEQFF. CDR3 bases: TGTGCCAGCAGCCATGGACGGTACAATGAGCAGTTCTTC. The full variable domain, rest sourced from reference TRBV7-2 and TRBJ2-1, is GAGVSQSPSNKVTEKGKDVELRCDPISGHTALYWYRQSLGQGLEFLIYFQGNSAPDKSGLPSDRFSAERTGGSVSTLTIQRTQQEDSAVYLCASSHGRYNEQFFGPGTRLTVL.

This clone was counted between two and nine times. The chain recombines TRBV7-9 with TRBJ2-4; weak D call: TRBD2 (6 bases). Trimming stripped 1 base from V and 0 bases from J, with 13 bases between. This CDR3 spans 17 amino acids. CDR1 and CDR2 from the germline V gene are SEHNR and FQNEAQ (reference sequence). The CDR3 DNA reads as TGTGCCAGCAGCTTAGTGTCGGGACTGATAGCCAAAAACATTCAGTACTTC. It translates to CASSLVSGLIAKNIQYF.

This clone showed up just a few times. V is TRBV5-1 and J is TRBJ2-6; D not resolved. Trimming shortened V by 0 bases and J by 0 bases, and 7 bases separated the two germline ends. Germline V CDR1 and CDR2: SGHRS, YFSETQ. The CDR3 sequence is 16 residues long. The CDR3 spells CASSLDRSSGANVLTF. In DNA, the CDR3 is TGCGCCAGCAGCTTGGACAGAAGCTCTGGGGCCAACGTCCTGACTTTC.

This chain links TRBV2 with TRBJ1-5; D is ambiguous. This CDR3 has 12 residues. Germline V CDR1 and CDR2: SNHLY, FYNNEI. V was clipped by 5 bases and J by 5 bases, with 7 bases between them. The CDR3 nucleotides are TGTGCCAGCAGTTTGTGGGATCAGCCCCAGCATTTT. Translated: CASSLWDQPQHF.

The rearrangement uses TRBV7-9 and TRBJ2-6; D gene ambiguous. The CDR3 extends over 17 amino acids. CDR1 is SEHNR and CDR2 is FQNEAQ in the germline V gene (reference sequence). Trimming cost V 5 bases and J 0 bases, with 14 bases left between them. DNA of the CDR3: TGTGCCAGCAGCCCTTTTTCTCGGCGCTCTGGGGCCAACGTCCTGACTTTC. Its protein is CASSPFSRRSGANVLTF.

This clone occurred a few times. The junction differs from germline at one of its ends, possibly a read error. The CDR3 bases are TGTGCCAGCAGCCCCGACTCCCACAATGAGCAGTTCTTC. Translating it yields CASSPDSHNEQFF. This chain links TRBV5-4 with TRBJ2-1; D remains unclear. The CDR3 is 13 amino acids. Germline CDR1 SGHNT, CDR2 YYREEE (reference sequence).

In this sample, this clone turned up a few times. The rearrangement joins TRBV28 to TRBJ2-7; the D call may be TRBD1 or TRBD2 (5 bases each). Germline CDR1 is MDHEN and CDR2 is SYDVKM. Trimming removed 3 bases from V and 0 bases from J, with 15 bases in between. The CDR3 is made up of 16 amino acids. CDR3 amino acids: CASSLGVLGLSYEQYF. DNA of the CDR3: TGTGCCAGCAGTTTGGGGGTTTTGGGGCTCTCCTACGAGCAGTACTTC. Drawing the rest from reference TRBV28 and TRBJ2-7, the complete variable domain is DVKVTQSSRYLVKRTGEKVFLECVQDMDHENMFWYRQDPGLGLRLIYFSYDVKMKEKGDIPEGYSVSREKKERFSLILESASTNQTSMYLCASSLGVLGLSYEQYFGPGTRLTVT.

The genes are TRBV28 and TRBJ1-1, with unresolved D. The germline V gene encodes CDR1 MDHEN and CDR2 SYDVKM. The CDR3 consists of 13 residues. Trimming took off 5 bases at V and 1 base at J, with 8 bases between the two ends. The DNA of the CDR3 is TGTGCCAGCAGTAGTCAGCCGAACACTGAAGCTTTCTTT. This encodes CASSSQPNTEAFF.

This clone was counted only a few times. In nucleotides, the CDR3 is TGTGCCAGCAGCCCCCCCGGGACAGGGGTCACTGAAGCTTTCTTT. This translates into CASSPPGTGVTEAFF. V usage is TRBV7-9 and J usage is TRBJ1-1; 10 nucleotides line up with TRBD1. The trim removed 5 bases at V and 4 bases at J, leaving 7 bases unmatched. The CDR3 runs to 15 residues. Germline V gene sequence: CDR1 SEHNR, CDR2 FQNEAQ (reference sequence).

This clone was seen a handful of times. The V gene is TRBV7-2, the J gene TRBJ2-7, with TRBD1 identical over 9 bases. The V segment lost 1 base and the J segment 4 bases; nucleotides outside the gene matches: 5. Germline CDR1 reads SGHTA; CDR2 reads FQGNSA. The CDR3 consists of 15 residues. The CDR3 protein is CASSLGQGGGYEQYF. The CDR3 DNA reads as TGTGCCAGCAGCTTAGGACAGGGGGGAGGATACGAGCAGTACTTC. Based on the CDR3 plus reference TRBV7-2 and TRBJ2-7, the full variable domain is GAGVSQSPSNKVTEKGKDVELRCDPISGHTALYWYRQSLGQGLEFLIYFQGNSAPDKSGLPSDRFSAERTGGSVSTLTIQRTQQEDSAVYLCASSLGQGGGYEQYFGPGTRLTVT.

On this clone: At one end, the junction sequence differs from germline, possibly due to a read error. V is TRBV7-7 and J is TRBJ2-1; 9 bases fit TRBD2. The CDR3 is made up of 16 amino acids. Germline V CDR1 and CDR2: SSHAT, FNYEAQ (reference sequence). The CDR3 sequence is CASSSIAGVPYNEQFF. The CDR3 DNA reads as TGTGCTAGCAGTTCAATAGCGGGAGTACCCTACAATGAGCAGTTCTTC.

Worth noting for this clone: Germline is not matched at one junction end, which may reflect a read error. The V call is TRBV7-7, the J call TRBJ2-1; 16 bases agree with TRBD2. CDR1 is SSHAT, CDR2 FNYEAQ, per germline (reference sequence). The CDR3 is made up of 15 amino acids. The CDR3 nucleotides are TGTGCTAGCAGCTGGGGGACTAGCGGGAGGGATGAGCAGTTCTTC. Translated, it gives CASSWGTSGRDEQFF.

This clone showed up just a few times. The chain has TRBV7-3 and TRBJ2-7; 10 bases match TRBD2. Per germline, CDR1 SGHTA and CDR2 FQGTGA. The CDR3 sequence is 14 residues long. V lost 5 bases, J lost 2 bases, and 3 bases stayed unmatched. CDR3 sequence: CASSAAGGPYEQYF. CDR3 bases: TGTGCCAGCAGCGCAGCGGGAGGGCCCTACGAGCAGTACTTC.

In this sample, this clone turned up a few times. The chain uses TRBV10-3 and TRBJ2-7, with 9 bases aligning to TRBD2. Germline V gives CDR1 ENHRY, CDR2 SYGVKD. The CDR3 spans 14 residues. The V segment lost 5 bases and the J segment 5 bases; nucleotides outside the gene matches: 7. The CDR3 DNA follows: TGTGCCATCAGTTATAGCGGGAGTAGAAACGAGCAGTACTTC. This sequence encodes CAISYSGSRNEQYF.

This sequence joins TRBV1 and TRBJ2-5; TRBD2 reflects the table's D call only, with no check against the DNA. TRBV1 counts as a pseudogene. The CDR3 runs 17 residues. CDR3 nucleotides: TGCACCAGCAGCCGAGGGACTAGCGGGAGCGTAGGGGAGACCCAGTACTTC. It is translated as CTSSRGTSGSVGETQYF.

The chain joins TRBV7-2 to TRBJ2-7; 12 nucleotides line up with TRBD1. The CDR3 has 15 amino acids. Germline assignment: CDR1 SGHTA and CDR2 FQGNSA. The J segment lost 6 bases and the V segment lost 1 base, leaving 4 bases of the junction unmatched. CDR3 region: CASSLGGTGGFEQYF. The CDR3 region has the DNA TGTGCCAGCAGCTTAGGTGGGACAGGGGGCTTCGAGCAGTACTTC.

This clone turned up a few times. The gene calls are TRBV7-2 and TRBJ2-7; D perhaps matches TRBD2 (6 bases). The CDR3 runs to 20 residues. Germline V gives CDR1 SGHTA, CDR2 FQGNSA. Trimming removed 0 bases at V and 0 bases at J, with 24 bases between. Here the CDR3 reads CASSLARRGGTDDNSYEQYF. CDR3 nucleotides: TGTGCCAGCAGCTTAGCGCGTCGGGGAGGTACTGACGATAACTCCTACGAGCAGTACTTC.